The 22 T cell receptor beta chains given below trace back to one sample, sequenced in a study of T-cell reconstitution after alpha-beta-depleted transplantation in children. The TCRbeta library was prepared with unique molecular identifiers. TCRdb ran MiXCR on the PCR reads and lists one entry per CDR3 protein. The sample shows approximately 350,000 distinct CDR3 sequences, over 9% of them seen only once. The sample in question was PBMCs from the stem cell graft donor, obtained from the stem cell graft. These receptors were collected from a human donor who donated a stem cell graft to a child with acute lymphoblastic leukemia.

The chain couples TRBV2 to TRBJ2-7, with 14 bases fitting TRBD2. Germline CDR1 is SNHLY and CDR2 is FYNNEI. The CDR3 totals 20 residues. The V segment lost 0 bases and the J segment 2 bases; nucleotides outside the gene matches: 12. CDR3 residues: CASSEAKFRTSGRQAYEQYF. DNA of the CDR3: TGTGCCAGCAGTGAAGCGAAGTTCCGGACTAGCGGGAGGCAAGCCTACGAGCAGTACTTC.

This clonotype was detected a few times. The V and J genes are TRBV6-5 and TRBJ2-7; 10 bases are a match to TRBD2. Losses at the gene ends were 4 bases for V and 4 bases for J; bases not matched to a gene: 10. CDR1 is MNHEY, CDR2 SVGAGI, per germline. The CDR3 contains 16 residues. The CDR3 nucleotides read TGTGCCAGCAGTTCCACTTCTAGCGGGAGCCCATACGAGCAGTACTTC. It is translated as CASSSTSSGSPYEQYF.

The chain carries TRBV7-2 and TRBJ1-3, with D unresolved. Trimming cost V 2 bases and J 0 bases, with 8 bases left between them. Germline assignment: CDR1 SGHTA and CDR2 FQGNSA. The CDR3 covers 15 residues. CDR3 loop: CASSLPGFSGNTIYF. CDR3 coding DNA: TGTGCCAGCAGCTTACCGGGATTCTCTGGAAACACCATATATTTT.

The chain uses TRBV28 and TRBJ2-7, with D possibly being TRBD2 (6 bases). The germline V gene encodes CDR1 MDHEN and CDR2 SYDVKM. V was trimmed by 6 bases and J by 7 bases, leaving 25 bases between them. The CDR3 has 16 residues. DNA of the CDR3: TGTGCCAGCAGACCCTCCGTGGGCGGGAAAGCTGGAGAGCAGTACTTC. The encoded protein is CASRPSVGGKAGEQYF.

The chain couples TRBV27 to TRBJ2-7, with 9 bases fitting TRBD2. The V gene's germline CDR1 is MNHEY and CDR2 SMNVEV (reference sequence). CDR3 length: 14 amino acids. V lost 10 bases to trimming and J lost 4 bases; unmatched junction nucleotides: 11. CDR3 protein: CATVPTSGGYEQYF. The CDR3 region has the DNA TGTGCCACCGTCCCGACTAGCGGCGGGTACGAGCAGTACTTC.

The genes are TRBV7-2 and TRBJ2-5; 8 positions agree with TRBD1. Trimming removed 0 bases from V and 7 bases from J; junction bases left unmatched: 10. The CDR3 is 16 amino acids. Germline assignment: CDR1 SGHTA and CDR2 FQGNSA. The CDR3 spells CASSLANRGTPGTQYF. The DNA of the CDR3 is TGTGCCAGCAGCTTAGCTAACAGGGGGACCCCCGGGACCCAGTACTTC.

This clonotype was counted between two and nine times. V gene TRBV27 combines with J gene TRBJ2-1; D gene unclear. There are 14 residues in the CDR3. The germline V and J ends were trimmed by 0 bases and 6 bases, with 9 bases remaining between them. CDR1 is MNHEY and CDR2 is SMNVEV in the germline V gene (reference sequence). The CDR3: CASSLSSAPNEQFF. The CDR3, as DNA: TGTGCCAGCAGTTTATCGAGTGCCCCCAATGAGCAGTTCTTC.

This clonotype occurred many times. The chain employs TRBV7-2 and TRBJ2-2; D not certain. CDR1 is SGHTA, CDR2 FQGNSA, per germline. There are 13 residues in the CDR3. Trimming cost V 5 bases and J 1 base, with 5 bases left between them. CDR3 nucleotide sequence: TGTGCCAGCAGCCCCAGGAACACCGGGGAGCTGTTTTTT. This sequence encodes CASSPRNTGELFF.

In its sample, this clonotype was seen a few times. The chain carries TRBV5-1 and TRBJ2-3, with TRBD2 matching over 8 bases. There are 16 residues in the CDR3. The ends lost 7 bases at V and 2 bases at J; junction bases unmatched: 12. Germline lookup yields CDR1 SGHRS and CDR2 YFSETQ. The CDR3 is CASCDSGRGPTDTQYF. DNA of the CDR3: TGCGCCAGCTGCGACAGCGGGAGAGGCCCCACAGATACGCAGTATTTT. The full variable domain, completed using reference TRBV5-1 and TRBJ2-3, is KAGVTQTPRYLIKTRGQQVTLSCSPISGHRSVSWYQQTPGQGLQFLFEYFSETQRNKGNFPGRFSGRQFSNSRSEMNVSTLELGDSALYLCASCDSGRGPTDTQYFGPGTRLTVL.

The J gene is TRBJ2-2, the V gene TRBV29-1; 7 bases line up with TRBD2. There are 15 residues in the CDR3. V gave up 4 bases and J gave up 6 bases; unmatched junction bases: 11. CDR1 is SQVTM, CDR2 ANQGSEA, per germline. CDR3 amino acids: CSVGGPGGVAGELFF. The CDR3 nucleotides read TGCAGCGTTGGTGGCCCGGGGGGTGTCGCCGGGGAGCTGTTTTTT.

This clonotype was recorded a few times. The rearrangement links TRBV29-1 to TRBJ2-3, with 10 bases lining up with TRBD2. Germline CDR1 is SQVTM and CDR2 is ANQGSEA. The CDR3 covers 16 residues. After removal of 6 bases from V and 2 bases from J, the junction contained 11 bases not matched to a gene. The CDR3 DNA reads as TGCAGCGTGCGAATCCTAGCGGGGGATGACACAGATACGCAGTATTTT. This sequence encodes CSVRILAGDDTDTQYF.

The table lists this clonotype with many counts. V is TRBV27 and J is TRBJ2-7; 7 nucleotides line up with TRBD2. V shed 1 base and J 0 bases; nucleotides not matched to a gene: 9. Per germline, CDR1 MNHEY and CDR2 SMNVEV (reference sequence). The CDR3 covers 17 residues. The CDR3 nucleotides are TGTGCCAGCAGTTTATACAGTTCGGGGAGGGGCTCCTACGAGCAGTACTTC. This translates into CASSLYSSGRGSYEQYF.

This clonotype was observed at least ten times. The rearrangement joins TRBV4-1 to TRBJ2-3; TRBD2 aligns across 7 bases. This CDR3 contains 15 residues. V shed 2 bases and J 4 bases; nucleotides not matched to a gene: 6. Germline-derived CDR1 and CDR2 are MGHRA and YSYEKL. The CDR3 loop is CASSQLPGGPDTQYF. In DNA, the CDR3 is TGCGCCAGCAGCCAATTACCGGGAGGCCCAGATACGCAGTATTTT.

At least ten counts were recorded for this clonotype. This chain links TRBV28 with TRBJ2-5; D remains unclear. Trimming removed 1 base at V and 3 bases at J, with 9 bases between. CDR1 is MDHEN and CDR2 is SYDVKM in the germline V gene. CDR3 size: 14 residues. The CDR3 DNA follows: TGTGCCAGCAGTTTATTCGGCGGAAAAGAGACCCAGTACTTC. It translates to CASSLFGGKETQYF. Filled out from reference TRBV28 and TRBJ2-5, the complete variable domain reads DVKVTQSSRYLVKRTGEKVFLECVQDMDHENMFWYRQDPGLGLRLIYFSYDVKMKEKGDIPEGYSVSREKKERFSLILESASTNQTSMYLCASSLFGGKETQYFGPGTRLLVL.

Here the CDR3 DNA reads TGTGCCAGCAGCCAAGTTTCGGGGTCAATGAACACTGAAGCTTTCTTT. Its protein product is CASSQVSGSMNTEAFF. The chain recombines TRBV4-2 with TRBJ1-1; D gene ambiguous. The CDR3 loop spans 16 amino acids. Trimming removed 1 base from V and 0 bases from J, with 12 bases in between. Germline V gene lookup returns CDR1 LGHNA and CDR2 YNFKEQ.

This clonotype was seen repeatedly, ten times or more. The rearrangement uses TRBV29-1 and TRBJ2-1; 9 bases are a match to TRBD1. The germline CDR1 and CDR2 sequences are SQVTM and ANQGSEA. With V trimmed by 6 bases and J by 2 bases, 5 bases remained unmatched. This CDR3 is 14 amino acids long. The CDR3 region has the DNA TGCAGCGTGGGGGACAGGGTGGCCTACAATGAGCAGTTCTTC. Translating gives CSVGDRVAYNEQFF.

This clonotype was detected only a few times. The rearrangement uses TRBV12-3 or TRBV12-4 and TRBJ2-1; tentatively, D is TRBD2 (5 bases). V was pared by 3 bases and J by 4 bases, with 19 bases between. The CDR3 is 17 amino acids. The chain's CDR3 is CASSLAYYSEGYNEQFF. DNA for the CDR3: TGTGCCAGCAGTTTGGCCTATTACTCCGAGGGTTACAATGAGCAGTTCTTC.

This rearrangement joins TRBV4-2 to TRBJ2-3; weak D call: TRBD1 (6 bases). This CDR3 spans 15 amino acids. Germline V gives CDR1 LGHNA, CDR2 YNFKEQ. V dropped 1 base and J dropped 0 bases, with 8 bases sitting between them. This chain's CDR3 is CASSQAGTSTDTQYF. The CDR3 DNA follows: TGTGCCAGCAGCCAAGCGGGGACAAGCACAGATACGCAGTATTTT.

This sequence joins TRBV5-1 and TRBJ2-1; D is possibly TRBD1 (6 bases). CDR1 is SGHRS, CDR2 YFSETQ, per germline. Trimming removed 0 bases from V and 0 bases from J, with 10 bases in between. There are 16 residues in the CDR3. CDR3 sequence: CASSLEDSISYNEQFF. DNA of the CDR3: TGCGCCAGCAGCTTGGAGGACAGTATCTCCTACAATGAGCAGTTCTTC.

The sample holds a few counts of this clonotype. The genes are TRBV29-1 and TRBJ2-6; the D gene is possibly TRBD1 (6 bases). Germline loops: CDR1 SQVTM, CDR2 ANQGSEA. With 6 bases removed from V and 2 bases from J, the gap between germline ends came to 14 bases. There are 15 residues in the CDR3. The CDR3 sequence: CSVQGIAPGANVLTF. The CDR3 nucleotides read TGCAGCGTACAGGGTATAGCACCTGGGGCCAACGTCCTGACTTTC.

Only a few counts were recorded for this clonotype. This chain links TRBV5-1 with TRBJ2-1; 10 bases line up with TRBD2. The germline gives CDR1 SGHRS, CDR2 YFSETQ. This CDR3 comprises 15 residues. J gave up 6 bases and V 4 bases, and 7 bases lay outside the gene matches. The CDR3 DNA is TGCGCCAGCAGCAGTCAGCGGGAGGGCCGCAATGAGCAGTTCTTC. Its protein is CASSSQREGRNEQFF.

The chain is built from TRBV20-1 and TRBJ2-3, with TRBD2 as a possible D gene (7 bases). The germline CDR1 and CDR2 sequences are DFQATT and SNEGSKA (reference sequence). The CDR3 loop spans 12 amino acids. V was cut by 4 bases and J by 13 bases, with 18 bases left in between. The DNA of the CDR3 is TGCAGTGCTACCAGAGGGCGGGGGCCCAAGTATTTT. Protein product: CSATRGRGPKYF.